Listed below are T cell receptor beta chains from one sample, sequenced in a study of T-cell reconstitution after alpha-beta-depleted transplantation in children. A single record per CDR3 protein comes from TCRdb applying MiXCR to the PCR reads. Of about a million distinct CDR3 sequences listed, under 30% are singletons. Here the sequenced sample was PBMCs, mostly from graft donor cells, taken 360 days after TCRalphabeta/CD19-depleted stem cell transplant. The source of these receptors is a boy under two years old who had a stem cell transplant for SCID, so the T cells may come from the graft donor. Both conserved end residues are part of each CDR3. A D gene is named only where the DNA matches it firmly. The size field is filled for only some rows; it gives once, few, many or a size class.

v_gene,d_gene,j_gene,abundance,CDR3aa,CDR3nt
TRBV28,TRBD2,TRBJ2-7,few,CASSFGGGRVSSYEQYF,TGTGCCAGCAGTTTTGGGGGGGGTAGGGTTAGCTCCTACGAGCAGTACTTC
TRBV5-1,-,TRBJ2-3,-,CASRPDSALFTDTQYF,TGCGCCAGCCGCCCCGACTCGGCCCTCTTCACAGATACGCAGTATTTT
TRBV29-1,-,TRBJ1-1,-,CSVGQGAPFF,-
TRBV4-1,TRBD1,TRBJ1-4,-,CASSPRTGGEDEKLFF,TGCGCCAGCAGCCCCCGGACAGGGGGCGAGGATGAAAAACTGTTTTTT
TRBV29-1,-,TRBJ2-5,-,CSVDMGAYQETQYF,TGCAGCGTTGATATGGGGGCGTACCAAGAGACCCAGTACTTC
TRBV20-1,-,TRBJ2-2,-,CSASPVDGELFF,TGCAGTGCTAGCCCTGTGGACGGGGAGCTGTTTTTT
TRBV6-2/TRBV6-3,-,TRBJ2-2,-,CASSLELPGELFF,TGTGCCAGCAGTTTGGAACTTCCCGGGGAGCTGTTTTTT
TRBV7-2,TRBD2,TRBJ2-1,once,CASSSQRGWSYNEQFF,TGTGCCAGCAGCTCCCAGCGGGGGTGGTCCTACAATGAGCAGTTCTTC
TRBV20-1,-,TRBJ2-3,-,CSAPGQVTDTQYF,TGCAGTGCCCCGGGACAAGTCACAGATACGCAGTATTTT
TRBV7-6,-,TRBJ2-7,-,CASSLGAGIAYEQYF,TGTGCCAGCAGCTTAGGCGCAGGGATCGCCTACGAGCAGTACTTC
TRBV7-6,-,TRBJ2-1,once,CASSLDSGVRNEQFF,TGTGCCAGCAGCTTGGATTCAGGGGTTCGCAATGAGCAGTTCTTC
TRBV28,-,TRBJ1-6,-,CASSLMEVGSPLHF,TGTGCCAGCAGTTTAATGGAGGTTGGCTCACCCCTCCACTTT
TRBV4-2,TRBD1,TRBJ2-1,few,CASSREDRGVTNEQFF,TGTGCCAGCAGCCGAGAGGACAGGGGAGTGACTAATGAGCAGTTCTTC
TRBV5-1,-,TRBJ2-7,few,CASRDYALLKYEQYF,TGCGCCAGCAGGGACTACGCCCTCTTAAAGTACGAGCAGTACTTC
TRBV6-1,TRBD1,TRBJ1-1,-,CASSTGPYDRDDEAFF,TGTGCCAGCAGCACCGGACCCTACGACAGGGATGATGAAGCTTTCTTT
TRBV7-8,TRBD2,TRBJ2-7,-,CASSTERGGSYEQYF,TGTGCCAGCAGCACCGAGCGGGGGGGCTCCTACGAGCAGTACTTC
TRBV5-1,-,TRBJ2-7,-,CASSKGSAYEQYF,TGCGCCAGCAGCAAGGGTAGCGCCTACGAGCAGTACTTC
TRBV2,TRBD1,TRBJ2-7,-,CASSGQGALYEQHF,TGTGCCAGCAGTGGACAGGGTGCCCTCTACGAGCAGCACTTC
TRBV7-8,-,TRBJ1-1,-,CASSFAGKVTEAFF,TGTGCCAGCAGCTTTGCCGGGAAGGTCACTGAAGCTTTCTTT
TRBV6-1,-,TRBJ2-2,few,CASSQYPPRANTGELFF,TGTGCCAGCAGTCAATACCCTCCCCGCGCGAACACCGGGGAGCTGTTTTTT
TRBV20-1,TRBD2,TRBJ2-1,-,CSASPRTLAGGSYNEQFF,TGCAGTGCTAGCCCTCGTACTCTAGCGGGGGGGTCCTACAATGAGCAGTTCTTC
TRBV7-3,-,TRBJ2-1,-,CASSLRLSPDSREDYYNEQFF,TGTGCCAGCAGCTTAAGGCTATCGCCTGACAGTAGGGAGGACTACTACAATGAGCAGTTCTTC
TRBV5-1,-,TRBJ2-5,-,CASSLRGLPLQETQYF,TGCGCCAGCAGCTTGCGCGGGCTACCACTCCAAGAGACCCAGTACTTC
TRBV6-1,TRBD2,TRBJ2-2,-,CASSASGGAHTGELFF,TGTGCCAGCAGCGCTAGCGGGGGGGCCCACACCGGGGAGCTGTTTTTT
TRBV7-2,TRBD1,TRBJ2-1,-,CASSLVGSGTGRQSEQFF,TGTGCCAGCAGCTTAGTAGGCTCGGGGACAGGGAGACAGAGTGAGCAGTTCTTC
TRBV28,-,TRBJ2-3,few,CASSATVGDTQYF,TGTGCCAGCAGTGCGACTGTAGGTGATACGCAGTATTTT
TRBV11-1,TRBD1,TRBJ2-2,-,CASSLGAPGQGPTGELFF,TGTGCCAGCAGCTTAGGAGCGCCGGGACAGGGGCCCACCGGGGAGCTGTTTTTT
TRBV6-2/TRBV6-3,-,TRBJ2-7,-,CASSGYPPIRGPDYEQYF,TGTGCCAGCAGTGGTTATCCGCCAATCCGGGGACCCGACTACGAGCAGTACTTC
TRBV3-1,TRBD1,TRBJ1-4,-,CASSYGQGLAWGEKLFF,TGTGCCAGCAGCTATGGACAGGGATTGGCATGGGGGGAAAAACTGTTTTTT
TRBV18,-,TRBJ2-1,few,CASSPVGGLGNEQFF,TGTGCCAGCTCACCCGTAGGGGGGTTAGGCAATGAGCAGTTCTTC
TRBV3-1,-,TRBJ1-1,-,CASSHHYTEAFF,TGTGCCAGCAGCCACCATTACACTGAAGCTTTCTTT
TRBV25-1,-,TRBJ1-5,few,CASSDLFGDQPQHF,TGTGCCAGCAGTGATTTGTTTGGGGATCAGCCCCAGCATTTT